These T cell receptor beta chains were read from a single sample in a study of beta chain features in type 1 diabetes. Produced via immunoSEQ multiplex PCR; TCRdb's table is partial and in-frame only. The sample shows under 900,000 clones, around a sixth of them seen only once. What was sequenced was naive CD4+ T cells from blood. The receptor set was obtained from a woman younger than 35 in good health. Each CDR3 is given without its conserved first and last residue.

j_gene	v_gene	CDR3aa
TRBJ2-6	TRBV7-2	ASSLAYRRSGANVLT
TRBJ2-7	TRBV20-1	SVGQLYEQY
TRBJ2-7	TRBV6-5	ASKRDREDYEQY
TRBJ2-7	TRBV6-5	ASNLAGEPHEQY
TRBJ2-3	TRBV7-3	ASSFRSPWDTQY
TRBJ1-2	TRBV5-1	ASSWDFYGYT
TRBJ2-5	TRBV5-8	ASSLAPTGKETQY
TRBJ1-1	TRBV5-5	ASSQGILNTEAF
TRBJ2-5	TRBV25-1	ASMASGQETQY
TRBJ2-7	TRBV28	ASSSTVKGEQY
TRBJ2-7	TRBV6-5	ASSYVAGGFEQY
TRBJ2-4	TRBV5-6	ASSLPGTPTTIQY
TRBJ1-5	TRBV10-3	AISDLGNNQPQH
TRBJ2-3	TRBV28	ASSLIQDTQY
TRBJ1-1	TRBV23-1	ASSQGDRGAEAF
TRBJ2-7	TRBV18	ASSPWSPGAGGEQY
TRBJ1-1	TRBV5-1	ASSYPDRGLAEAF
TRBJ2-1	TRBV10-3	AISELGDEQF
TRBJ2-1	TRBV4-1	ASSRGGTSDYNEQF
TRBJ2-7	TRBV28	ASSPGGKYEQY
TRBJ2-1	TRBV4-3	ASSQDQSAYNEQF
TRBJ1-4	TRBV19	ASSPFGTTTNEKLF
TRBJ1-1	TRBV4-3	ASSQEPTTGGQAF
TRBJ1-5	TRBV2	ASSVGNQPQH
TRBJ2-3	TRBV7-9	ASSLSRLPRGGKPDTQY
TRBJ2-7	TRBV25-1	ASSAASGGYEQY
TRBJ2-1	TRBV2	ASSEEGSTYNEQF
TRBJ1-2	TRBV6-5	ASSYRDIGYGYT
TRBJ1-1	TRBV2	ASAGTAEAF